One sample yielded the 10 T cell receptor beta chains listed below, sequenced in a study of T cell responses to AZD1222 COVID-19 vaccine. Assay used: immunoSEQ multiplex PCR; TCRdb lists only in-frame clones, some missing. The data hold around 120,000 clones, with around 90% observed a single time. The material was peripheral blood, obtained on day 0 of AZD1222 vaccination. Receptor source: an adult in good health.

V usage is TRBV2 and J usage is TRBJ2-7; TRBD1 matches 9 bases. This CDR3 contains 13 residues. J was trimmed by 4 bases and V by 8 bases; bases with no gene match: 6. Germline values: CDR1 SNHLY, CDR2 FYNNEI. CDR3 protein: CASGGQGVYEQYF. CDR3 DNA sequence: TGTGCCAGCGGGGGACAGGGCGTTTACGAGCAGTACTTC.

The CDR3 DNA reads as TGTGCCAGCTCACCCTCTTGGGGGGGGAATGTAGGGTCTCAGCCCCAGCATTTT. Amino acid sequence: CASSPSWGGNVGSQPQHF. V is TRBV18 and J is TRBJ1-5, with D possibly matching TRBD1 (5 bases). The CDR3 sequence is 18 residues long. Trimming pared 3 bases from V and 6 bases from J, leaving 24 bases between. Germline V gene lookup returns CDR1 KGHSH and CDR2 LQKENI.

The genes are TRBV6-4 and TRBJ1-4; 7 positions match TRBD1. Trimming cost V 6 bases and J 6 bases; bases outside gene matches: 7. From germline, CDR1 is MRHNA and CDR2 SNTAGT. This CDR3 spans 14 amino acids. The CDR3 loop reads CASSTGAGDEKLFF. DNA of the CDR3: TGTGCCAGCAGCACAGGGGCCGGGGATGAAAAACTGTTTTTT.

V is TRBV7-9 and J is TRBJ1-6; TRBD1 aligns across 7 bases. V lost 5 bases, J lost 3 bases, and 4 bases stayed unmatched. Germline V gives CDR1 SEHNR, CDR2 FQNEAQ (reference sequence). The CDR3 spans 15 residues. The CDR3 sequence is CASSPGGIYNSPLHF. For the CDR3, the DNA is TGTGCCAGCAGCCCAGGGGGAATCTATAATTCACCCCTCCACTTT.

The chain joins TRBV9 to TRBJ2-3; D gene unclear. Germline V gene lookup returns CDR1 SGDLS and CDR2 YYNGEE. Trimming cost V 0 bases and J 0 bases, with 11 bases left between them. This CDR3 is 16 amino acids long. The CDR3 nucleotides are TGTGCCAGCAGCGTAGGACATGATTCTAGCACAGATACGCAGTATTTT. Translated, it gives CASSVGHDSSTDTQYF. Together with reference TRBV9 and TRBJ2-3, the CDR3 gives the full variable domain: DSGVTQTPKHLITATGQRVTLRCSPRSGDLSVYWYQQSLDQGLQFLIQYYNGEERAKGNILERFSAQQFPDLHSELNLSSLELGDSALYFCASSVGHDSSTDTQYFGPGTRLTVL.

The rearrangement links TRBV28 to TRBJ2-1; D is uncertain. Trimming pared 5 bases from V and 2 bases from J, leaving 13 bases between. Germline V gives CDR1 MDHEN, CDR2 SYDVKM. The CDR3 contains 15 residues. The CDR3 DNA reads as TGTGCCAGCAGTCCGGTGGTGAGCACCTACAATGAGCAGTTCTTC. It encodes CASSPVVSTYNEQFF.

The chain couples TRBV10-3 to TRBJ1-5; 9 nucleotides match TRBD1. Germline loops: CDR1 ENHRY, CDR2 SYGVKD. V shed 3 bases and J 0 bases; nucleotides not matched to a gene: 6. The CDR3 consists of 17 residues. CDR3 sequence: CAISDETGGNSNQPQHF. Here the CDR3 DNA reads TGTGCCATCAGTGATGAGACAGGGGGGAATAGCAATCAGCCCCAGCATTTT.

This clone was counted a few times. V is TRBV28 and J is TRBJ2-1; 14 bases are a match to TRBD2. Losses at the gene ends were 2 bases for V and 4 bases for J; bases not matched to a gene: 16. The CDR3 runs 21 residues. The germline V gene encodes CDR1 MDHEN and CDR2 SYDVKM. The CDR3 DNA follows: TGTGCCAGCAGTTTAGCCATTCCGGGACTAGCGGGAGAGCCCCTATACAATGAGCAGTTCTTC. It encodes CASSLAIPGLAGEPLYNEQFF.

The V call is TRBV3-1 (or the pseudogene TRBV3-2), the J call TRBJ2-2; the D is unclear. This CDR3 spans 13 amino acids. V lost 9 bases to trimming and J lost 6 bases, with 14 bases between them. Germline V gene data show CDR1 as LGHDT and CDR2 as YNNKEL (reference sequence). The DNA of the CDR3 is TGTGCCAGTTCCCGAAAAGGGCCCGGGGAGCTGTTTTTT. Amino acid sequence: CASSRKGPGELFF.

The gene calls are TRBV7-9 and TRBJ2-6; D is possibly TRBD2 (5 bases). With 1 base removed from V and 6 bases from J, the gap between germline ends came to 13 bases. The CDR3 sequence is 16 residues long. Germline CDR1 and CDR2: SEHNR and FQNEAQ (reference sequence). The CDR3, as DNA: TGTGCCAGCAGCTTAGGTCGGGATATTACGGCCAACGTCCTGACTTTC. This sequence encodes CASSLGRDITANVLTF. The full variable domain, with the rest looked up from reference TRBV7-9 and TRBJ2-6, is DTGVSQNPRHKITKRGQNVTFRCDPISEHNRLYWYRQTLGQGPEFLTYFQNEAQLEKSRLLSDRFSAERPKGSFSTLEIQRTEQGDSAMYLCASSLGRDITANVLTFGAGSRLTVL.